This entry lists 30 T cell receptor beta chains sequenced from one sample in a study of T-cell memory formation after mild COVID-19. TCRdb used MiXCR to reprocess the 5' RACE reads, holding one entry per CDR3 protein. The data hold approximately 290,000 distinct CDR3 sequences, with less than 20% observed a single time. Sequences were obtained from PBMCs or a T cell subset sorted from them (not recorded which). The receptor set was obtained from a man aged 18 to 30 who had mild COVID-19 (a few samples of this study predate the infection). Cell type and time point are not known.

This clonotype has just a few counts. The rearrangement links TRBV4-1 to TRBJ2-3; tentatively, D is TRBD2 (6 bases). The CDR3 runs to 17 residues. CDR1 is MGHRA, CDR2 YSYEKL, per germline. Trimming took off 0 bases at V and 2 bases at J, with 15 bases between the two ends. In nucleotides, the CDR3 is TGCGCCAGCAGCCAAGAGCATGCTAGCGCACTCACAGATACGCAGTATTTT. This sequence encodes CASSQEHASALTDTQYF.

This rearrangement joins TRBV7-7 to TRBJ2-2, with a tentative D call TRBD1 (6 bases). This CDR3 is 15 amino acids long. Deletions cut 5 bases from V and 7 bases from J, with 17 bases between. CDR1 and CDR2 (germline): SSHAT, FNYEAQ (reference sequence). The CDR3 reads CASSKTVRGDGELFF. The CDR3 DNA reads TGTGCCAGCAGCAAGACGGTCAGGGGTGACGGGGAGCTGTTTTTT.

This clonotype has only a few counts. The V gene is TRBV9, the J gene TRBJ2-7; D is uncertain. V dropped 4 bases and J dropped 4 bases, with 9 bases sitting between them. This CDR3 is 12 amino acids long. Per germline, CDR1 SGDLS and CDR2 YYNGEE. CDR3 nucleotide sequence: TGTGCCAGCAGCTCCAGCCCTTACGAGCAGTACTTC. Its translation: CASSSSPYEQYF.

This chain links TRBV6-2 or TRBV6-3 with TRBJ2-6, with D possibly TRBD1 on 6 matching bases. Trimming removed 7 bases from V and 0 bases from J, with 13 bases in between. The CDR3 is 16 amino acids. Germline V gene sequence: CDR1 MNHEY, CDR2 SVGEGT. In DNA form, the CDR3 reads TGTGCCAGCATACCGGGACAAGCCTCTGGGGCCAACGTCCTGACTTTC. Its translation: CASIPGQASGANVLTF.

This clonotype was seen ten or more times. The chain combines TRBV10-1 with TRBJ1-2, with unresolved D. V was pared by 2 bases and J by 8 bases, with 12 bases between. In germline, CDR1 is WNHNN, CDR2 SYGVQD (reference sequence). The CDR3 is 13 amino acids. The CDR3 nucleotides read TGCGCCAGCAGTGAGGACCCTTCACGAGGCTACACCTTC. It specifies CASSEDPSRGYTF.

As DNA, the CDR3 is TGTGCCAGCAGTTTAGGGGGGACAGGGGGAACTGAAGCTTTCTTT. Protein sequence: CASSLGGTGGTEAFF. The chain links TRBV12-3 or TRBV12-4 to TRBJ1-1, with 11 bases aligning to TRBD1. This CDR3 contains 15 residues. V shed 1 base, J shed 5 bases, and the junction held 3 bases outside the gene matches.

The chain recombines TRBV20-1 with TRBJ1-2, with 7 bases that match TRBD1. Germline V gene data show CDR1 as DFQATT and CDR2 as SNEGSKA (reference sequence). The trim removed 6 bases at V and 8 bases at J, leaving 12 bases unmatched. The CDR3 has 13 residues. CDR3 residues: CSALAGQGDGYTF. The DNA of the CDR3 is TGCAGTGCCCTCGCGGGGCAGGGGGACGGCTACACCTTC.

The chain combines TRBV4-3 with TRBJ1-4; D might be TRBD1 (6 bases). From germline, CDR1 is LGHNA and CDR2 YSLEER. CDR3 length equals 17 residues. The V and J ends lost 0 bases and 8 bases respectively, with 19 bases between them. This CDR3 reads CASSQDLVQGSREKLFF. The CDR3 region has the DNA TGCGCCAGCAGCCAAGATTTGGTGCAGGGGAGTAGGGAAAAACTGTTTTTT.

The table lists this clonotype with a few counts. This chain joins TRBV12-3 or TRBV12-4 and TRBJ1-2, with 7 bases that match TRBD1. There are 13 residues in the CDR3. V lost 6 bases and J lost 4; bases outside the gene matches: 5. Here the CDR3 reads CASSLTGAYGYTF. The CDR3 DNA is TGTGCCAGCAGCCTTACAGGGGCCTATGGCTACACCTTC.

This clonotype was counted many times. The rearrangement links TRBV5-8 to TRBJ1-2; 8 bases are shared with TRBD1. The germline V gene has CDR1 SGHTS and CDR2 YDEGEE. CDR3 size: 19 residues. Germline trimming cut 4 bases from V and 0 bases from J; bases unmatched to any gene: 17. The CDR3 nucleotides are TGTGCCAGCAGCCCTAGACTCGACAGGGGCCGAGTTGCTAACTATGGCTACACCTTC. Translation: CASSPRLDRGRVANYGYTF. Looking up the rest from reference TRBV5-8 and TRBJ1-2 gives the full variable domain: EAGVTQSPTHLIKTRGQQATLRCSPISGHTSVYWYQQALGLGLQFLLWYDEGEERNRGNFPPRFSGRQFPNYSSELNVNALELEDSALYLCASSPRLDRGRVANYGYTFGSGTRLTVV.

This chain connects TRBV10-3 to TRBJ2-7; D is uncertain. There are 12 residues in the CDR3. Germline V CDR1 and CDR2: ENHRY, SYGVKD. Deletions cut 4 bases from V and 0 bases from J, with 4 bases between. CDR3 sequence: CAISGSSYEQYV. The CDR3 DNA reads as TGTGCCATCAGTGGAAGCTCCTACGAGCAGTACGTC.

This clonotype was seen a handful of times. This chain uses TRBV12-3 or TRBV12-4 with TRBJ1-2; D uncertain. The V end lost 6 bases, the J end lost 0 bases, and 17 bases lay between the germline ends. The CDR3 consists of 16 residues. The CDR3 is CASSPISMAANYGYTF. The CDR3 DNA sequence: TGTGCCAGCAGCCCCATTTCGATGGCAGCTAACTATGGCTACACCTTC.

This clonotype has just a few counts. The chain uses TRBV2 and TRBJ1-6; 10 bases are shared with TRBD1. Germline lookup yields CDR1 SNHLY and CDR2 FYNNEI. The CDR3 runs to 15 residues. J lost 7 bases, V lost 7 bases, and 7 bases had no gene match. The CDR3 loop reads CASTTLGQGNSPLHF. The CDR3 DNA reads TGTGCCAGCACCACCCTGGGACAGGGGAATTCACCCCTCCACTTT.

The V gene is TRBV19, the J gene TRBJ2-3; 7 bases line up with TRBD1. Trimming took 8 bases from V and 0 from J; bases not matched to a gene: 8. CDR3 size: 15 residues. The germline V gene encodes CDR1 LNHDA and CDR2 SQIVND (reference sequence). In DNA, the CDR3 is TGTGCCAGTTCGGCCAAGACAGGGAGCACAGATACGCAGTATTTT. Translating gives CASSAKTGSTDTQYF.

This clonotype was counted only a few times. The V call is TRBV19, the J call TRBJ1-1; TRBD1 aligns across 8 bases. Per germline, CDR1 LNHDA and CDR2 SQIVND (reference sequence). CDR3 length equals 15 residues. The V segment lost 5 bases and the J segment 3 bases; nucleotides outside the gene matches: 8. The CDR3 region has the DNA TGTGCCAGTAGTCCCGACAGGGGAGCTGACACTGAAGCTTTCTTT. It yields the protein CASSPDRGADTEAFF. Filled out from reference TRBV19 and TRBJ1-1, the complete variable domain reads DGGITQSPKYLFRKEGQNVTLSCEQNLNHDAMYWYRQDPGQGLRLIYYSQIVNDFQKGDIAEGYSVSREKKESFPLTVTSAQKNPTAFYLCASSPDRGADTEAFFGQGTRLTVV.

This clonotype was seen more than once but under ten times. The chain joins TRBV4-3 to TRBJ2-3, with 8 bases lining up with TRBD2. The CDR3 consists of 17 residues. The germline V gene encodes CDR1 LGHNA and CDR2 YSLEER. V lost 4 bases and J lost 4; bases outside the gene matches: 13. In nucleotides, the CDR3 is TGCGCCAGCAGCCGAGAGACGCCCGTAGCGGGGTCAGATACGCAGTATTTT. Its protein product is CASSRETPVAGSDTQYF.

This clonotype was picked up a small number of times. The chain combines TRBV6-6 with TRBJ2-7; D not certain. CDR1 is MNHNY and CDR2 is SVGAGI in the germline V gene (reference sequence). The CDR3 spans 13 residues. Trimming took 6 bases from V and 2 from J, leaving 11 bases between them. CDR3 DNA: TGTGCCAGCAGACTTCAAGATCCCTACGAGCAGTACGTC. As protein: CASRLQDPYEQYV.

V and J are TRBV24-1 and TRBJ2-1; D possibly corresponds to TRBD2 (5 bases). CDR1 is KGHDR, CDR2 SFDVKD, per germline. Trimming pared 3 bases from V and 2 bases from J, leaving 10 bases between. There are 15 residues in the CDR3. The CDR3 region is CATSDRERAYNEQFF. The CDR3 bases are TGTGCCACCAGTGATCGGGAAAGGGCCTACAATGAGCAGTTCTTC.

The rearrangement uses TRBV29-1 and TRBJ2-2, with D perhaps given as TRBD1 or TRBD2 (6 bases each). There are 11 residues in the CDR3. Germline loops: CDR1 SQVTM, CDR2 ANQGSEA. V lost 6 bases to trimming and J lost 7 bases, with 9 bases between them. CDR3 amino acids: CSVGGHGELFF. CDR3 DNA: TGCAGCGTCGGGGGCCACGGGGAGCTGTTTTTT.

This clonotype was seen only a few times. The chain couples TRBV4-1 to TRBJ2-2; D is perhaps TRBD2 (5 bases). V was trimmed by 4 bases and J by 8 bases, leaving 17 bases between them. The germline V gene encodes CDR1 MGHRA and CDR2 YSYEKL. The CDR3 is 15 amino acids. CDR3 sequence: CASSPRGNGVGELFF. DNA for the CDR3: TGCGCCAGCAGCCCCCGGGGTAATGGGGTAGGGGAGCTGTTTTTT.

This clonotype was picked up many times. The genes are TRBV5-4 and TRBJ1-1; D is unresolved. This CDR3 spans 11 amino acids. V was clipped by 5 bases and J by 4 bases, with 6 bases between them. In germline, CDR1 is SGHNT, CDR2 YYREEE (reference sequence). The CDR3 DNA is TGTGCCAGCAGTGAAGGCACTGAAGCTTTCTTT. It encodes CASSEGTEAFF. The variable domain in full, with the rest retrieved from reference TRBV5-4 and TRBJ1-1, is ETGVTQSPTHLIKTRGQQVTLRCSSQSGHNTVSWYQQALGQGPQFIFQYYREEENGRGNFPPRFSGLQFPNYSSELNVNALELDDSALYLCASSEGTEAFFGQGTRLTVV.

This clonotype was seen a handful of times. J is TRBJ1-5 and V is TRBV7-2, with D unresolved. Trimming pared 1 base from V and 10 bases from J, leaving 14 bases between. Germline V lookup: CDR1 SGHTA, CDR2 FQGNSA. The CDR3 sequence is 14 residues long. The CDR3 sequence is CASSLGLGKEPQHF. CDR3 nucleotide sequence: TGTGCCAGCAGCTTAGGTTTGGGGAAGGAACCCCAGCATTTT.

The chain is built from TRBV7-2 and TRBJ2-1; 9 bases fit TRBD2. V dropped 8 bases and J dropped 7; count of bases not matched to a gene: 9. The CDR3 is made up of 14 amino acids. Germline V gene sequence: CDR1 SGHTA, CDR2 FQGNSA. CDR3 coding DNA: TGTGCCAGCGGAGGCGGGGGGGCCGTGAATGAGCAGTTCTTC. This sequence encodes CASGGGGAVNEQFF.

This clonotype was observed a few times. The V gene is TRBV6-1, the J gene TRBJ2-5; 10 bases align to TRBD1. CDR3 length: 15 amino acids. Germline CDR1 is MNHNS and CDR2 is SASEGT. The ends lost 0 bases at V and 5 bases at J; junction bases unmatched: 3. Here the CDR3 DNA reads TGTGCCAGCAGTGAAGCGACAGGGGGCGCGGAGACCCAGTACTTC. Translating it yields CASSEATGGAETQYF.

The chain employs TRBV3-1 and TRBJ2-3; 8 bases are a match to TRBD1. This CDR3 is built from 13 residues. With 8 bases clipped from V and 4 bases from J, the junction kept 5 bases outside the gene matches. Per germline, CDR1 LGHDT and CDR2 YNNKEL (reference sequence). In nucleotides, the CDR3 is TGTGCCAGCGGACAGGGCACGGCAGATACGCAGTATTTT. Its translation: CASGQGTADTQYF.

This clonotype showed up just a few times. V gene TRBV5-6 combines with J gene TRBJ1-1, with 9 bases aligning to TRBD1. J gave up 5 bases and V 3 bases, and 17 bases lay outside the gene matches. The germline CDR1 and CDR2 sequences are SGHDT and YYEEEE. The length of the CDR3 is 18 residues. CDR3 amino acids: CASSSPDRGKKLWTEAFF. For the CDR3, the DNA is TGTGCCAGCAGCTCTCCGGACAGGGGAAAAAAACTTTGGACTGAAGCTTTCTTT.

The chain joins TRBV6-2 or TRBV6-3 to TRBJ1-2, with D perhaps TRBD1 (6 bases). The CDR3 totals 12 residues. Trimming took off 8 bases at V and 4 bases at J, with 11 bases between the two ends. The germline V gene has CDR1 MNHEY and CDR2 SVGEGT. The CDR3 reads CASGKQGYGYTF. The CDR3 coding sequence is TGTGCCAGCGGAAAACAGGGCTATGGCTACACCTTC.

This clonotype was found a few times. This chain uses TRBV10-3 with TRBJ2-5; 7 nucleotides agree with TRBD2. The CDR3 extends over 14 amino acids. CDR1 and CDR2 from the germline V gene are ENHRY and SYGVKD. Germline trimming cut 3 bases from V and 7 bases from J; bases unmatched to any gene: 8. This CDR3 reads CAISDPRGRVTQYF. For the CDR3, the DNA is TGTGCCATCAGTGATCCGCGGGGGAGGGTGACCCAGTACTTC.

V is TRBV12-3 or TRBV12-4 and J is TRBJ1-5; 7 bases match TRBD1. Unmatched junction bases numbered 3, after V lost 1 base and J lost 3 bases. CDR3 size: 15 residues. In nucleotides, the CDR3 is TGTGCCAGCAGTTTAGAACAGGGGAACAATCAGCCCCAGCATTTT. It translates to CASSLEQGNNQPQHF.

This clonotype was seen a handful of times. This chain's CDR3 is CASSLDRPGMDEQFF. The CDR3 region has the DNA TGTGCCAGCAGCTTAGATCGCCCGGGGATGGATGAGCAGTTCTTC. The chain couples TRBV7-6 to TRBJ2-1, with a weak D call TRBD2 (5 bases). The CDR3 is 15 amino acids. The V end lost 1 base, the J end lost 8 bases, and 15 bases lay between the germline ends. Germline CDR1 is SGHVS and CDR2 is FNYEAQ.